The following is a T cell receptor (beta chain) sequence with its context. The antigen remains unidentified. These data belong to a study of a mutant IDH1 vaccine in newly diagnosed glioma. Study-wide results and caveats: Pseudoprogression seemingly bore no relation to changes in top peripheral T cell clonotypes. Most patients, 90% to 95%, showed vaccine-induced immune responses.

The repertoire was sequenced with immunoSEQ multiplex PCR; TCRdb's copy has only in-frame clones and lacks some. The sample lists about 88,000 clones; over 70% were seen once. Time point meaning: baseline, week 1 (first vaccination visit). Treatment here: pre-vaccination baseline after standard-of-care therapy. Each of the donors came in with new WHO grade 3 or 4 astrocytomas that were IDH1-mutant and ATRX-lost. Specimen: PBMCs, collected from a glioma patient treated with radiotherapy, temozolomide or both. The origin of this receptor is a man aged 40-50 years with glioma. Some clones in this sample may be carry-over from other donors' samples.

The CDR3 DNA follows: TGTGCCAGCAGCGTAGGGGGGACAGCGGGGGGAAACACCATATATTTT. Translated: CASSVGGTAGGNTIYF. The V gene is TRBV9, the J gene TRBJ1-3; 7 nucleotides line up with TRBD1. Trimming at V came to 0 bases and at J to 4 bases, leaving 7 bases not matched to a gene. The CDR3 contains 16 residues. Germline values: CDR1 SGDLS, CDR2 YYNGEE.